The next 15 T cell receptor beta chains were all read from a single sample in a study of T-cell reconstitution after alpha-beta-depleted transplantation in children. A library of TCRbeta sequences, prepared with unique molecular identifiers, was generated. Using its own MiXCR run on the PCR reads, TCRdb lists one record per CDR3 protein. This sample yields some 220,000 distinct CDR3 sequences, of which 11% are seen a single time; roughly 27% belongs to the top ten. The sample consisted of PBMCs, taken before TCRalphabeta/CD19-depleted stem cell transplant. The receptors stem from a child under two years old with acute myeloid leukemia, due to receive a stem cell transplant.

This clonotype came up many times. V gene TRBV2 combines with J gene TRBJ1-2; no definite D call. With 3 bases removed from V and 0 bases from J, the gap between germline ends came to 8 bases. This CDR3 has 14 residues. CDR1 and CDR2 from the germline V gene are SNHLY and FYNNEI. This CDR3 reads CASSERGPNYGYTF. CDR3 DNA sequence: TGTGCCAGCAGTGAGCGAGGCCCTAACTATGGCTACACCTTC.

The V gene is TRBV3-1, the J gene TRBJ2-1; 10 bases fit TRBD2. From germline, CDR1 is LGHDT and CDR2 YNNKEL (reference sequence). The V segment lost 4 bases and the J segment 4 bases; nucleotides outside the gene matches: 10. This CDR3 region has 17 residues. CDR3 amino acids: CASSPPRLAGSYNEQFF. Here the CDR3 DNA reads TGTGCCAGCAGCCCCCCGAGACTAGCGGGTTCGTACAATGAGCAGTTCTTC.

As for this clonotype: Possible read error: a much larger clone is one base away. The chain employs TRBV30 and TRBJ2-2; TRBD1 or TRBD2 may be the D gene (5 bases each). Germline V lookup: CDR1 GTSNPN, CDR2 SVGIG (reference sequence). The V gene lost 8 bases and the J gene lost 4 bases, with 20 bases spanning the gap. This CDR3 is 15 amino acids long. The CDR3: CARIKGSSATGELFF. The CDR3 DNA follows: TGTGCCCGGATCAAGGGGAGCTCAGCCACCGGGGAGCTGTTTTTT.

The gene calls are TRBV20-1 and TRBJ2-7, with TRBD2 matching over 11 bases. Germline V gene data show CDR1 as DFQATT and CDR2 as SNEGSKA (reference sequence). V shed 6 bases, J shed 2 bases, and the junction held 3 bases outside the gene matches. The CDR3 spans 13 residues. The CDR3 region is CSAVTSGAYEQYF. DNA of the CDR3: TGCAGTGCGGTGACTAGCGGGGCCTACGAGCAGTACTTC.

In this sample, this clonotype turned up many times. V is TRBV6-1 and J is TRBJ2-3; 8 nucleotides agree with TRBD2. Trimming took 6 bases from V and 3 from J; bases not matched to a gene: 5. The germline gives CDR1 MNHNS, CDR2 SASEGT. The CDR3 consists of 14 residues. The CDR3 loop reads CASSPAGVTDTQYF. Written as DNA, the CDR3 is TGTGCCAGCAGCCCAGCGGGGGTGACAGATACGCAGTATTTT.

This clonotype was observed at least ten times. The CDR3: CASSLHSGNTIYF. Here the CDR3 DNA reads TGTGCCAGCAGTTTACACTCTGGAAACACCATATATTTT. This chain joins TRBV12-3 or TRBV12-4 and TRBJ1-3; D unresolved. The CDR3 loop spans 13 amino acids. V lost 2 bases and J 0 bases, leaving 2 bases between the germline ends.

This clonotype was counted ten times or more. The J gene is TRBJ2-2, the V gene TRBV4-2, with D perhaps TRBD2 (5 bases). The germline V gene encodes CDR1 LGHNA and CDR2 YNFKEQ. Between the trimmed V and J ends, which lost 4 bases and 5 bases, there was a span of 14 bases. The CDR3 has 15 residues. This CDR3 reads CASSRDRSGTGELFF. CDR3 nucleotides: TGTGCCAGCAGCCGCGATAGGTCGGGGACCGGGGAGCTGTTTTTT.

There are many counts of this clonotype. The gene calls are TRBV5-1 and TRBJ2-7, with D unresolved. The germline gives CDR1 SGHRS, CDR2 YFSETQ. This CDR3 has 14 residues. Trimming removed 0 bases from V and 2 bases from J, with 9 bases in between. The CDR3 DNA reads TGCGCCAGCAGCTTGGAGGCAGACCCCTACGAGCAGTACTTC. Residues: CASSLEADPYEQYF.

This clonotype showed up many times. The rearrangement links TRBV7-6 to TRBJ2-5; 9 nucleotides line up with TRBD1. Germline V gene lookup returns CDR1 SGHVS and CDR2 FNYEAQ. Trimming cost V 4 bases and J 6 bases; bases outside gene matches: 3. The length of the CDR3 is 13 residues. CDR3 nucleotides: TGTGCCAGCAGCTACAGGGGGCTGAAGACCCAGTACTTC. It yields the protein CASSYRGLKTQYF.

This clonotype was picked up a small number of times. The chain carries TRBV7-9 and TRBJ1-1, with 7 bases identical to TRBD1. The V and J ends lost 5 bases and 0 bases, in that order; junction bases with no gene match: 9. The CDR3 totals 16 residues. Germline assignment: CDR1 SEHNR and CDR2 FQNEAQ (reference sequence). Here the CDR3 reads CASSQGGRGLNTEAFF. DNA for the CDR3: TGTGCCAGCAGCCAAGGGGGCAGGGGCTTGAACACTGAAGCTTTCTTT.

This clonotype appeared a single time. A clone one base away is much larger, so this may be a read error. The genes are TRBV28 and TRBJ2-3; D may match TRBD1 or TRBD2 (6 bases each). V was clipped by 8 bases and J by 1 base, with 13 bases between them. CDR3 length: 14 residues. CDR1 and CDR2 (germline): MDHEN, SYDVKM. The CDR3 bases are TGTGCCAGCCGTATGGGGGGCGGCACAGATACGCAGTATTTT. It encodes CASRMGGGTDTQYF. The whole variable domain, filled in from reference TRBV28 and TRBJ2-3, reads DVKVTQSSRYLVKRTGEKVFLECVQDMDHENMFWYRQDPGLGLRLIYFSYDVKMKEKGDIPEGYSVSREKKERFSLILESASTNQTSMYLCASRMGGGTDTQYFGPGTRLTVL.

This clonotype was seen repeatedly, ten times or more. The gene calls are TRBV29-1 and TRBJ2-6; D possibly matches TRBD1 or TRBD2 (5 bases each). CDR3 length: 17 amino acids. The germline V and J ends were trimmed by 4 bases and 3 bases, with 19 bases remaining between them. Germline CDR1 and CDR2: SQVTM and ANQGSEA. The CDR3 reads CSVGSRDPLFGANVLTF. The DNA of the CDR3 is TGCAGCGTTGGATCCCGGGACCCCCTATTTGGGGCCAACGTCCTGACTTTC.

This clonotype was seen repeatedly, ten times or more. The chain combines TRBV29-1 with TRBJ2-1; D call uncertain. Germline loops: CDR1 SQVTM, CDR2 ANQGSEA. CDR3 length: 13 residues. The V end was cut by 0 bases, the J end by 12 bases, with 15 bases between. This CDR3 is CSVEEKGLAGQFF. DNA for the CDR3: TGCAGCGTTGAAGAAAAAGGTTTGGCAGGGCAGTTCTTC.

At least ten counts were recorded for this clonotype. This CDR3 reads CASSLGPGEYEQYF. The CDR3 coding sequence is TGTGCCAGCAGCTTAGGACCAGGGGAGTACGAGCAGTACTTC. The V call is TRBV7-2, the J call TRBJ2-7; tentative D call: TRBD1 (6 bases). V lost 1 base to trimming and J lost 4 bases, with 11 bases between them. In germline, CDR1 is SGHTA, CDR2 FQGNSA. The CDR3 sequence is 14 residues long.

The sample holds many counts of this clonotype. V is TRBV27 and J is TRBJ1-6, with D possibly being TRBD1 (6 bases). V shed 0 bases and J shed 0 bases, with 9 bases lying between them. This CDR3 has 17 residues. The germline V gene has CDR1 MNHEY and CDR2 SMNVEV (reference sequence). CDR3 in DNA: TGTGCCAGCAGTTTATCTCCGGGACACTCCTATAATTCACCCCTCCACTTT. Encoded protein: CASSLSPGHSYNSPLHF.